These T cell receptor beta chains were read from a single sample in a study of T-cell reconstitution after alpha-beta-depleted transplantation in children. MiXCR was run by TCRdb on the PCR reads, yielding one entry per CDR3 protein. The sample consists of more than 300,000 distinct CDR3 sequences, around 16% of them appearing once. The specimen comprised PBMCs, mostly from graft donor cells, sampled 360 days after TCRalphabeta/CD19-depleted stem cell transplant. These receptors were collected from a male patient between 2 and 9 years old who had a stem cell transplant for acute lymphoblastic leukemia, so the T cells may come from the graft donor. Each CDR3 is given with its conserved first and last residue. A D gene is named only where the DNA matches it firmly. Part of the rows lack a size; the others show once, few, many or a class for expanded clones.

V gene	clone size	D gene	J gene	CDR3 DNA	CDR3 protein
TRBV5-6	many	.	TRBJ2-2	TGTGCCAGCAGCTTGACTTACGCCTGGTCCACCGGGGAGCTGTTTTTT	CASSLTYAWSTGELFF
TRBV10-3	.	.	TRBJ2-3	TGTGCCACCTACCAATTAGGCACAGATACGCAGTATTTT	CATYQLGTDTQYF
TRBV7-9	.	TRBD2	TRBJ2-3	TGTGCCAGCAGCTTAGCTGCCGGGAGGGGAGATACGCAGTATTTT	CASSLAAGRGDTQYF
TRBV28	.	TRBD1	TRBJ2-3	TGTGCCAGCAACCCCAGGGGGAAAAGCACAGATACGCAGTATTTT	CASNPRGKSTDTQYF
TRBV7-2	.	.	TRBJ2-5	TGTGCCAGCAGCTTATGGGGGCGGGGAGAGACCCGGTACTTC	CASSLWGRGETRYF
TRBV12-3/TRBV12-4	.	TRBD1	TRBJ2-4	TGTGCCAGCAGCGCCACCCGGACAGGGTCCCAAAACATTCAGTACTTC	CASSATRTGSQNIQYF
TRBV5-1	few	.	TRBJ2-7	TGCGCCAGCAGGCCTATGGGGGATACCTACGAGCAGTACTTC	CASRPMGDTYEQYF
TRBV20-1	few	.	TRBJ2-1	TGCAGTGCTAGAGTTAGCAGGGGGGACAATGAGCAGTTCTTC	CSARVSRGDNEQFF
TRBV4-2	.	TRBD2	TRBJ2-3	TGTGCCAGCAGCCCGGGACTAGCGGGCTCAGATACGCAGTATTTT	CASSPGLAGSDTQYF
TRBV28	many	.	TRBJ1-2	TGTGCCAGCAGTTTAGACGTAGGGGACTATGGCTACACCTTC	CASSLDVGDYGYTF
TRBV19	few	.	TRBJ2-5	TGTGCCAGTAGTATGTGGGGACCCCAAGAGACCCAGTACTTC	CASSMWGPQETQYF
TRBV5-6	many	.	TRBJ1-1	TGTGCCAGCAGCTTGGATAGGCTCACTGAAGCTTTCTTT	CASSLDRLTEAFF
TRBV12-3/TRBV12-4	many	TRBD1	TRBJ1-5	TGTGCCAGCAGAGCGGACAGGATAGGGGAACAGCCCCAGCATTTT	CASRADRIGEQPQHF
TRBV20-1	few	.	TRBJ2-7	TGCAGTGCTAGAGACGTAACCGGGACACGACCCTACGAGCAGTACTTC	CSARDVTGTRPYEQYF
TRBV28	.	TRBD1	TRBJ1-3	TGTGCCAGCAGTCCGCTCCCGGGACAGGTGGAGAACACCATATATTTT	CASSPLPGQVENTIYF
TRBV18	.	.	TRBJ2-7	TGTGCCAGCTCACCACTGGGGAGTCTTAGTTACGAGCAGTACTTC	CASSPLGSLSYEQYF
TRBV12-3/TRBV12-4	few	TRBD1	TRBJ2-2	TGTGCCAGCAGTTTCAGGGCCTTGAACAGGGGGCTGACTAGCCGAACCACCGGGGAGCTGTTTTTT	CASSFRALNRGLTSRTTGELFF
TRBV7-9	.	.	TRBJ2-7	TGTGCCAGCAGCCATAGCCACACCTACGAGCAGTACTTC	CASSHSHTYEQYF
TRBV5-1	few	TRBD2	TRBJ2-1	TGCGCCAGCAGCCTAGGACTAGCGGCCCTTTACAATGAGCAGTTCTTC	CASSLGLAALYNEQFF
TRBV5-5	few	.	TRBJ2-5	TGTGCCAGCAGCTTGCCCAACCAAGAGACCCAGTACTTC	CASSLPNQETQYF
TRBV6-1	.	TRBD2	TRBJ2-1	TGTGCCAGCAGTCCCTGGACTAGCGGGAGCTCCTACAATGAGCAGTTCTTC	CASSPWTSGSSYNEQFF
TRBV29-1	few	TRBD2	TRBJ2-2	TGCAGCGGGATAGCGGGAGGTACCGGGGAGCTGTTTTTT	CSGIAGGTGELFF
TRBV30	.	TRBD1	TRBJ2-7	TGTGCCTGGAGTGTCTTGACAGGGGATTACGAGCAGTACTTC	CAWSVLTGDYEQYF
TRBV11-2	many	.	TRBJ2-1	TGTGCCAGCAGCTTAGAACTCAGGGACAAAAGGGGGAATGAGCAGTTCTTC	CASSLELRDKRGNEQFF
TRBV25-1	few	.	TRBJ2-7	TGTGCCAGCAGCCCAAATTGGACAGAGCGGTACTACGAGCAGTACTTC	CASSPNWTERYYEQYF
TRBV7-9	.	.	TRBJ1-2	TGTGCCAGCAGCCCCCCGAACTATGGCTACACCTTC	CASSPPNYGYTF
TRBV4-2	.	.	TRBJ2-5	TGTGCCAGCAGCCAAGATGGGGGGTACCAAGAGACCCAGTACTTC	CASSQDGGYQETQYF
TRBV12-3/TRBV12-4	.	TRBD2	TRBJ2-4	TGTGCCAGCACCTTTACACTAGCGGGGTTATCCAAAAACATTCAGTACTTC	CASTFTLAGLSKNIQYF
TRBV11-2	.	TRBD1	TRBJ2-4	TGTGCCAGCAGTTTTAGAGGGGGGACAGGGGCGGTAGCCAAAAACATTCAGTACTTC	CASSFRGGTGAVAKNIQYF
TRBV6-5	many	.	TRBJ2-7	TGTGCCAGCAGTTCGGGCGGGAAAACCTACGAGCAGTACTTC	CASSSGGKTYEQYF
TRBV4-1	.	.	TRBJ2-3	TGCGCCAGCAGCCAAGGGACACTGAGCACAGATACGCAGTATTTT	CASSQGTLSTDTQYF
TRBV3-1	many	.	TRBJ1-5	TGTGCCAGCAGCCAAGATGGCGCAGGAGGGAATCAGCCCCAGCATTTT	CASSQDGAGGNQPQHF
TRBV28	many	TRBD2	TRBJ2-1	TGTGCCAGCAGGAGGGAGGGATTCTACAATGAGCAGTTCTTC	CASRREGFYNEQFF
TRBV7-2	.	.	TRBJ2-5	TGTGCCAGCAGCCTCTCGGCGGAGACCCAGTACTTC	CASSLSAETQYF